This T cell receptor beta chain comes out of a study of blood T cells in healthy people across ages. The CDR3 runs to 14 residues. V was pared by 0 bases and J by 0 bases, with 5 bases between. Germline CDR1 SGHAT, CDR2 FQNNGV. With a J-beta primer mix and a sample-barcoded 5' primer, a second PCR ran about 7 to 12 cycles. TCRdb itself ran the 5' RACE reads through MiXCR, one entry per CDR3 protein. The sample has some 690,000 distinct CDR3 sequences; approximately 22% are singletons. Source material: blood. The genes are TRBV11-2 and TRBJ1-1; D remains unclear. The sequence was obtained from a man between 65 and 80 years old in good health. The CDR3 loop reads CASSLERLNTEAFF. For the CDR3, the DNA is TGTGCCAGCAGCTTAGAAAGACTGAACACTGAAGCTTTCTTT.